This T cell receptor (beta chain) was recovered during a study of cytomegalovirus exposure and HLA in healthy donors. Study information: An early data release held about 85 million unique TCRs from HLA-typed donors. Genetic ancestry analysis placed about 80% of the roughly 400 donors that were genotyped in the Caucasian-associated cluster.

With 60 Vbeta and 13 Jbeta primers, the PCR was carried out. Original handling: Some 11 million of the roughly 80 million unique TCR beta chains counted in a later analysis were shared. The assay was immunoSEQ multiplex PCR, and TCRdb's table has in-frame clones only and misses some. V and J calls and clone size come straight from that table; D and trimming were deduced from the DNA. This sample yields around 140,000 clones, of which around 82% are seen a single time; approximately 3.2% belongs to the top ten. This CDR3 is built from 15 residues. V trimming: 6 bases; J trimming: 4 bases; junction bases outside the gene matches: 10. CDR1 is SGHRS and CDR2 is YFSETQ in the germline V gene. Study-wide findings and caveats: Accurate HLA-A and HLA-B prediction from TCR beta sequences was reported for most subjects.

In regard to this clone: Antigen: not known.

The TCR sequence derives from a man aged 18 to 29 in good health and CMV-seropositive. Material: PBMCs. The rearrangement uses TRBV5-1 and TRBJ2-1, with TRBD2 matching over 7 bases. The CDR3 protein is CASTLNAAGYNEQFF. In nucleotides, the CDR3 is TGCGCCAGCACCCTAAACGCAGCGGGATACAATGAGCAGTTCTTC. Full variable domain (remainder filled in from reference TRBV5-1 and TRBJ2-1): KAGVTQTPRYLIKTRGQQVTLSCSPISGHRSVSWYQQTPGQGLQFLFEYFSETQRNKGNFPGRFSGRQFSNSRSEMNVSTLELGDSALYLCASTLNAAGYNEQFFGPGTRLTVL.